This T cell receptor (beta chain) stems from a study of chemoradiotherapy in HPV16-positive cancers. Background on the study: Two HPV16-positive patients' cells yielded candidate HPV-specific clones and common motifs. Regarding the study as a whole: Functional assays defining HPV-specific T cells used only two HPV16-positive patients.

The assay was immunoSEQ multiplex PCR, and TCRdb's table has in-frame clones only and misses some. The table has about 1,300 clones, just over 85% seen once. Over chemoradiotherapy, repertoires were sampled more than once. V lost 1 base to trimming and J lost 5 bases, with 16 bases between them. The CDR3 spans 16 residues. Germline V gene data show CDR1 as MGHRA and CDR2 as YSYEKL. Points on this clone: Its antigen is unknown.

The J gene is TRBJ2-3, the V gene TRBV4-1, with TRBD2 as a possible D gene (6 bases). The sample in question was tumor tissue, obtained from a patient who underwent chemoradiotherapy. The TCR was taken from a human donor with HPV-associated anogenital cancer. The CDR3 DNA follows: TGCGCCAGCAGCCAAGGTAGCGGAACCCCAGAAGATACGCAGTATTTT. Translating it yields CASSQGSGTPEDTQYF.